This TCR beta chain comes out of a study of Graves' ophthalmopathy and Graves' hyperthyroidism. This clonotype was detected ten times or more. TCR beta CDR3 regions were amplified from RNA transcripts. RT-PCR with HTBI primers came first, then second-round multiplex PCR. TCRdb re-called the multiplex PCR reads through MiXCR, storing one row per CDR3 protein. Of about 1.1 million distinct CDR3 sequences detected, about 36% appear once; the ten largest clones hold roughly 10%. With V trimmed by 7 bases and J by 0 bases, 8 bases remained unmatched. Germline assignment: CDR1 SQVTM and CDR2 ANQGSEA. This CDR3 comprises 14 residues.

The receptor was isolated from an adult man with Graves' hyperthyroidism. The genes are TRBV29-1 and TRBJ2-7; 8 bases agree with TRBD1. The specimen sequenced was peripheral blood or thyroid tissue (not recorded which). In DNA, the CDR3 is TGCAGCGCCAGGACAGGGCTTAGCTCCTACGAGCAGTACTTC. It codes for CSARTGLSSYEQYF.